Below, one T cell receptor beta chain is given with its context. These data are taken from a study of blood T cell repertoires in COVID-19. About the study: Sources were T cells, B-cell-depleted T cells, or PBMCs; the material itself was cDNA or gDNA.

In the authors' methods: Nucleated cell number was recorded as an estimate derived from reference gene primer amplification. Assay used: immunoSEQ multiplex PCR; TCRdb lists only in-frame clones, some missing. V, J and clone size were drawn from that table, and D and trimming were deduced from the DNA. The table records 470,000 or so clones, roughly 89% of them present only once. The CDR3 is 13 residues long. The V and J ends lost 6 bases and 7 bases respectively, with 15 bases between them. Germline CDR1 and CDR2: MNHEY and SVGAGI. The clonotype comes from a woman under 40 with acute or convalescent COVID-19. Sequencing used peripheral blood. J is TRBJ1-1 and V is TRBV6-5; D perhaps matches TRBD1 (5 bases). CDR3: CASRRPGGSEAFF. The CDR3 coding sequence is TGTGCCAGCAGACGACCCGGGGGGAGTGAAGCTTTCTTT.